This TCR beta chain stems from a study of blood T cell repertoires in COVID-19. Study background: PBMCs, B-cell-depleted T cells, or T cells provided the cDNA or gDNA that made up the material.

In the authors' workflow: Nucleated cell counts were estimated from reference gene primer amplification. Profiled with immunoSEQ multiplex PCR; TCRdb holds only in-frame clones, not every one. The V and J calls and clone size are taken from that table; D and trimming were inferred from the DNA. The sample contains about 120,000 clones, approximately 82% of which appear only once. V lost 5 bases and J lost 5, with 15 bases in between. CDR1 is MNHEY and CDR2 is SMNVEV in the germline V gene (reference sequence). This CDR3 has 14 amino acids. Sequencing was done on a sample of peripheral blood. The chain combines TRBV27 with TRBJ1-1; tentatively, D is TRBD1 (6 bases). This TCR was recovered from a man in his 60s with acute or convalescent COVID-19. CDR3 protein: CASSHNSQGTEAFF. In DNA form, the CDR3 reads TGTGCCAGCAGTCATAACAGCCAGGGGACTGAAGCTTTCTTT.